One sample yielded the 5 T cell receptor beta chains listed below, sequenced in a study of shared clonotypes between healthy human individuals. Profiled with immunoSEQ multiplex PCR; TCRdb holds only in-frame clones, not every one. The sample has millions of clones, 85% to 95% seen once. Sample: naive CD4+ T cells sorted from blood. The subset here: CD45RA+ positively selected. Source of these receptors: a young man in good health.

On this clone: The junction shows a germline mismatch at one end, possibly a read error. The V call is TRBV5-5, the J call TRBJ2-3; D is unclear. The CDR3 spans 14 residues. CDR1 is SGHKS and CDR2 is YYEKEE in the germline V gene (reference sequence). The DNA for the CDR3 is TGTGCCAGCAGCATTAGCTACGGCACGGATACGCAGTATTTT. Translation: CASSISYGTDTQYF.

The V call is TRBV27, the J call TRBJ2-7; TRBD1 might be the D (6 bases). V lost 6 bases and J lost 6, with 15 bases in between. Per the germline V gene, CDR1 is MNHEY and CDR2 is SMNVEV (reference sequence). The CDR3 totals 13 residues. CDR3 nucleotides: TGTGCCAGCAGACCTACAGGGTCGGGCGAGCAGTACTTC. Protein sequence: CASRPTGSGEQYF.

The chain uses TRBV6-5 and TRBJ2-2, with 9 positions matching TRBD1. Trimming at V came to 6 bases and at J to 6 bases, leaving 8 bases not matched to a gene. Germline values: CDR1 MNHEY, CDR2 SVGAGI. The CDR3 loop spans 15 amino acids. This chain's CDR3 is CASRLGTGQAGELFF. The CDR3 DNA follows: TGTGCCAGCAGGCTGGGGACAGGGCAGGCCGGGGAGCTGTTTTTT.

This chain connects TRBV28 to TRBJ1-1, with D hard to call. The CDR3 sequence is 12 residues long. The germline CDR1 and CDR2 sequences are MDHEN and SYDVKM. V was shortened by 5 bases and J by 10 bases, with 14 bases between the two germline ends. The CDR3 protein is CASSATAGGAFF. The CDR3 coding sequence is TGTGCCAGCAGTGCGACGGCGGGTGGAGCTTTCTTT.

CDR3 in DNA: TGTGCCAGCAGCCACGGGACGAGTACGGCCACTGAAGCTTTCTTT. Translating gives CASSHGTSTATEAFF. The chain uses TRBV9 and TRBJ1-1; a weak D match, TRBD1 (5 bases). V shed 4 bases and J shed 4 bases, with 17 bases lying between them. The CDR3 runs to 15 residues. CDR1 is SGDLS and CDR2 is YYNGEE in the germline V gene.